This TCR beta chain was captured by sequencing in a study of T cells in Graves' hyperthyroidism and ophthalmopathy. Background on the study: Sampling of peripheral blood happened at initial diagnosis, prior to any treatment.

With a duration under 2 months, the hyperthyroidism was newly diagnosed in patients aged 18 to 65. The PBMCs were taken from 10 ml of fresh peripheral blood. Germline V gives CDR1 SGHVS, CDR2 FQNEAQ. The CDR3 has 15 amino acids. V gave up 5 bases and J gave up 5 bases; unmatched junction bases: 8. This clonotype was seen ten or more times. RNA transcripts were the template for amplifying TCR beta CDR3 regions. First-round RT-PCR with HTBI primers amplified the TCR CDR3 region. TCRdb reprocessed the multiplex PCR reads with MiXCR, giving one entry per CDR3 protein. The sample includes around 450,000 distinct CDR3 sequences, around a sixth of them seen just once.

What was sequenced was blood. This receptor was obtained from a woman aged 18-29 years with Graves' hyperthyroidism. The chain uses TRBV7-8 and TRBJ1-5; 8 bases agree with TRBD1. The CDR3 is CASSPGQGSHQPQHF. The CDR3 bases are TGTGCCAGCAGCCCCGGACAGGGCTCGCATCAGCCCCAGCATTTT.